Presented here are 17 T cell receptor beta chains from one specimen sequenced in a study of T cells after posttransplantation cyclophosphamide. Method: immunoSEQ multiplex PCR; TCRdb's copy keeps in-frame clones and lacks some. The sample gives around 4,000 clones, approximately 65% of which show up once; 20% to 25% is in the top ten. Material: memory CD8+ T cells sorted from blood. The receptors stem from a man aged 30 to 39 in good health and a related stem cell transplant donor.

This clone was found a few times. The V gene is TRBV23-1, the J gene TRBJ1-5; 8 positions match TRBD1. TRBV23-1 is designated an ORF whose function remains uncertain. This CDR3 is 16 amino acids long. With 6 bases clipped from V and 0 bases from J, the junction kept 7 bases outside the gene matches. Here the CDR3 reads CASSQGAGYSNQPQHF. CDR3 nucleotide sequence: TGCGCCAGCAGCCAGGGGGCGGGCTATAGCAATCAGCCCCAGCATTTT.

J is TRBJ2-3 and V is TRBV7-9; 9 bases map to TRBD2. The junction had 10 bases not matched to a gene; V was cut back by 4 bases and J by 2 bases. The CDR3 covers 17 residues. The germline V gene has CDR1 SEHNR and CDR2 FQNEAQ (reference sequence). The CDR3 protein is CASSSTLAGTDTDTQYF. In DNA, the CDR3 is TGTGCCAGCAGCTCCACACTAGCGGGCACTGACACAGATACGCAGTATTTT.

J is TRBJ1-6 and V is TRBV19; TRBD1 might be the D (5 bases). The ends were cut back, 5 bases at V and 3 bases at J, with 11 bases in the middle. CDR1 LNHDA and CDR2 SQIVND come from the germline V gene (reference sequence). This CDR3 region has 15 residues. The chain's CDR3 is CASSSREIYNSPLHF. The DNA for the CDR3 is TGTGCCAGTAGTTCCAGGGAAATCTATAATTCACCCCTCCACTTT. Full variable domain (rest looked up from reference TRBV19 and TRBJ1-6): DGGITQSPKYLFRKEGQNVTLSCEQNLNHDAMYWYRQDPGQGLRLIYYSQIVNDFQKGDIAEGYSVSREKKESFPLTVTSAQKNPTAFYLCASSSREIYNSPLHFGNGTRLTVT.

The J gene is TRBJ2-5, the V gene TRBV10-3; a weak D match, TRBD1 (5 bases). CDR3 size: 15 residues. The germline V and J ends were trimmed by 0 bases and 4 bases, with 12 bases remaining between them. In germline, CDR1 is ENHRY, CDR2 SYGVKD. Here the CDR3 reads CAISESRQGTETQYF. CDR3 nucleotide sequence: TGTGCCATCAGTGAGTCGAGGCAGGGAACAGAGACCCAGTACTTC.

The chain has TRBV4-1 and TRBJ2-5; perhaps TRBD1 as D (5 bases). This CDR3 has 15 residues. The germline V gene has CDR1 MGHRA and CDR2 YSYEKL. The V and J ends lost 0 bases and 2 bases respectively, with 10 bases between them. CDR3 in amino acids: CASSQDLTVQETQYF. CDR3 DNA: TGCGCCAGCAGCCAAGATTTGACAGTACAAGAGACCCAGTACTTC.

This clone has just a few counts. The CDR3 region has the DNA TGTGCCAGCAGTACAGGGACTAGCGGGGTAAATGAGCAGTTCTTC. It encodes CASSTGTSGVNEQFF. J is TRBJ2-1 and V is TRBV6-1; 13 bases fit TRBD2. The germline V gene has CDR1 MNHNS and CDR2 SASEGT. The J segment lost 7 bases and the V segment lost 5 bases, leaving 5 bases of the junction unmatched. The CDR3 has 15 residues.

This sequence joins TRBV29-1 and TRBJ2-7; TRBD2 matches at 13 bases. Germline-derived CDR1 and CDR2 are SQVTM and ANQGSEA. This CDR3 has 15 residues. The trim removed 5 bases at V and 2 bases at J, leaving 6 bases unmatched. For the CDR3, the DNA is TGCAGCGTTCGGACTAGCGGGGGTACCCCCTACGAGCAGTACTTC. This translates into CSVRTSGGTPYEQYF.

In this sample, this clone is medium-sized. The chain has TRBV28 and TRBJ2-7, with D unclear. The germline CDR1 and CDR2 sequences are MDHEN and SYDVKM. The V end was cut by 2 bases, the J end by 1 base, with 9 bases between. The CDR3 is 14 residues long. The CDR3 sequence is CASSLRATSYEQYF. The CDR3 nucleotides read TGTGCCAGCAGTTTAAGAGCCACGTCCTACGAGCAGTACTTC.

The chain has TRBV5-1 and TRBJ2-5; TRBD2 aligns across 13 bases. The germline CDR1 and CDR2 sequences are SGHRS and YFSETQ. Unmatched junction bases numbered 3, after V lost 3 bases and J lost 1 base. CDR3 length equals 16 residues. CDR3 loop: CASSSWTSGGQETQYF. As DNA, the CDR3 is TGCGCCAGCAGCTCATGGACTAGCGGGGGCCAAGAGACCCAGTACTTC.

The chain is built from TRBV5-4 and TRBJ1-2; D remains unclear. Germline CDR1 is SGHNT and CDR2 is YYREEE (reference sequence). Trimming shortened V by 2 bases and J by 5 bases, and 13 bases separated the two germline ends. This CDR3 is built from 14 residues. CDR3 nucleotide sequence: TGTGCCAGCAGCTTCAATGGTAACAGTTATGGCTACACCTTC. This sequence encodes CASSFNGNSYGYTF.

V is TRBV4-2 and J is TRBJ1-2; D is possibly TRBD1 (5 bases). From germline, CDR1 is LGHNA and CDR2 YNFKEQ. The germline V and J ends were trimmed by 2 bases and 4 bases, with 14 bases remaining between them. CDR3 length equals 15 residues. The CDR3 loop is CASSQSRDFAYGYTF. The CDR3 DNA reads as TGTGCCAGCAGCCAATCAAGGGACTTTGCCTATGGCTACACCTTC.

The V call is TRBV19, the J call TRBJ2-3; 8 nucleotides align to TRBD2. V shed 6 bases, J shed 2 bases, and the junction held 13 bases outside the gene matches. Germline CDR1 is LNHDA and CDR2 is SQIVND (reference sequence). The CDR3 length is 17 residues. The CDR3 coding sequence is TGTGCCAGTAGGGGTAGGTTAGCGGGGCGACTCACAGATACGCAGTATTTT. This codes for CASRGRLAGRLTDTQYF.

The V and J genes are TRBV18 and TRBJ2-1; D gene uncertain. The CDR3 is 14 residues long. In germline, CDR1 is KGHSH, CDR2 LQKENI. Trimming removed 3 bases from V and 0 bases from J, with 6 bases in between. In nucleotides, the CDR3 is TGTGCCAGCTCACCGGGCTACTCCTACAATGAGCAGTTCTTC. Protein: CASSPGYSYNEQFF.

This chain joins TRBV4-1 and TRBJ2-3; D is unresolved. The CDR3 has 15 residues. V was trimmed by 1 base and J by 0 bases, leaving 8 bases between them. CDR1 MGHRA and CDR2 YSYEKL come from the germline V gene. DNA for the CDR3: TGCGCCAGCAGCCAAGTATCCAGTAGCACAGATACGCAGTATTTT. It codes for CASSQVSSSTDTQYF.

This clone showed up just a few times. The chain combines TRBV7-3 with TRBJ1-6, with 9 bases identical to TRBD1. In germline, CDR1 is SGHTA, CDR2 FQGTGA. V shed 3 bases and J 9 bases; nucleotides not matched to a gene: 3. CDR3 size: 14 residues. In nucleotides, the CDR3 is TGTGCCAGCAGCTTGGGGACAGGGCTTTCACCCCTCCACTTT. It codes for CASSLGTGLSPLHF.

Within the sample, this clone is medium-sized. The J gene is TRBJ1-5, the V gene TRBV6-5; maybe TRBD1 (5 bases). CDR3 length: 16 amino acids. Germline CDR1 is MNHEY and CDR2 is SVGAGI. Trimming removed 4 bases from V and 0 bases from J, with 13 bases in between. The CDR3 DNA reads TGTGCCAGCAGTTCCGGGCCAGGGAATAGCAATCAGCCCCAGCATTTT. It specifies CASSSGPGNSNQPQHF.

By frequency in the sample, this clone is medium-sized. The chain carries TRBV4-3 and TRBJ2-1; D is uncertain. The CDR3 sequence is 14 residues long. V was pared by 5 bases and J by 0 bases, with 8 bases between. Germline values: CDR1 LGHNA, CDR2 YSLEER. The CDR3 loop is CASSEAYSYNEQFF. CDR3 nucleotide sequence: TGCGCCAGCAGCGAGGCTTACTCCTACAATGAGCAGTTCTTC.